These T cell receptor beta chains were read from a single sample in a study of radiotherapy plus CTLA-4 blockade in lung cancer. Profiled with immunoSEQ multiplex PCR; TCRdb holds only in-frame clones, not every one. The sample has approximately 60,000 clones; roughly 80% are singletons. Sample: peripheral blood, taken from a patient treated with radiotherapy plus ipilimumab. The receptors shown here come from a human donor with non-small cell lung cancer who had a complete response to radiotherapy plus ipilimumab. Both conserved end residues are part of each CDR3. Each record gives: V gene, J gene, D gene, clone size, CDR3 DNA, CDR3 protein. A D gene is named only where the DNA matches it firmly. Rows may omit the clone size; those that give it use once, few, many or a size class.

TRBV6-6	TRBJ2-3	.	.	TGTGCCAGCAGTTACACCGGCTCAGATACGCAGTATTTT	CASSYTGSDTQYF
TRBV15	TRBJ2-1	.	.	TGTGCCACCAGCAGGGATGTCGGGACCCTGGGTAAATACAATGAGCAGTTCTTC	CATSRDVGTLGKYNEQFF
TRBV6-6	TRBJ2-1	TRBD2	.	TGTGCCAGCAGTTCACAACTAGCGGGAGAGGTCAATGAGCAGTTCTTC	CASSSQLAGEVNEQFF
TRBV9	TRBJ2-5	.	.	TGTGCCAGCAGCGTGACGGACTTCCAAGAGACCCAGTACTTC	CASSVTDFQETQYF
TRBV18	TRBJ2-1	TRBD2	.	TGTGCCAGCTCACCAGCGGCTAGCGGGGGCAATGAGCAGTTCTTC	CASSPAASGGNEQFF
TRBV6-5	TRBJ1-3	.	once	TGTGCCAGCAGTCAGGGGAACACCATATATTTT	CASSQGNTIYF
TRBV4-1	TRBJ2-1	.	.	TGCGCCAGCAGCCAGCCGGGGCAGTTCTTC	CASSQPGQFF
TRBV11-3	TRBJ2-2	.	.	TGTGCCACCCAATTGTCCGGGGAGCTGTTTTTT	CATQLSGELFF
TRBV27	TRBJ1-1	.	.	TGTGCCAGCAGTTCTCTCCTCATGAACACTGAAGCTTTCTTT	CASSSLLMNTEAFF
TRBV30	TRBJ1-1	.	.	TGTGCCTGGAGTCGGAGGATAGTGAACACTGAAGCTTTCTTT	CAWSRRIVNTEAFF
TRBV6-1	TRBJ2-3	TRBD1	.	TGTGCCAGCAGTGATGGGACAGGGGCGGCTGGCACAGATACGCAGTATTTT	CASSDGTGAAGTDTQYF
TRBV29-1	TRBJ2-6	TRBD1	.	TGCAGCGTAGCAATCACGGGGACAGGGGTCGGTGGTGGGGCCAACGTCCTGACTTTC	CSVAITGTGVGGGANVLTF
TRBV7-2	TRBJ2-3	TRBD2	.	TGTGCCAGCAGCTTATTCGCGGGAGTGGGAGATACGCAGTATTTT	CASSLFAGVGDTQYF
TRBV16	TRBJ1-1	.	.	TGTGCCAGCAGCCTACAGGGCTTTAACACTGAAGCTTTCTTT	CASSLQGFNTEAFF
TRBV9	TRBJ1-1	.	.	TGTGCCAGCAGCGTAGGTGGATACACTGAAGCTTTCTTT	CASSVGGYTEAFF
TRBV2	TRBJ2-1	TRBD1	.	TGTGCCAGCAGGAAGACGGGACAGGGAAACAATGAGCAGTTCTTC	CASRKTGQGNNEQFF
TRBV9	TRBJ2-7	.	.	TGTGCCAGCAGCCCCCCAACCCTGGACCAGCAGTACTTC	CASSPPTLDQQYF
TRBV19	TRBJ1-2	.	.	TGTGCCAGTAGTTCCGACAGCAACTATGGCTACACCTTC	CASSSDSNYGYTF
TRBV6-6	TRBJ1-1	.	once	TGTGCCACCGGAGGGAGAGAGGCTTTCTTT	CATGGREAFF
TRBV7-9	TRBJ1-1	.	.	TGTGCCAGCAGCACGAGGGGCGGCAGGGGTGAAGCTTTCTTT	CASSTRGGRGEAFF
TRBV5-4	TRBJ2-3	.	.	TGTGCCAGCAGCCTCCCAGGGTCCTCTTCTGATACGCAGTATTTT	CASSLPGSSSDTQYF
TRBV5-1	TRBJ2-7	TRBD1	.	TGCGCCAGCAGCTTGGCCGGGACAGGGGGTCTTCTGGATGAGCAGTACTTC	CASSLAGTGGLLDEQYF
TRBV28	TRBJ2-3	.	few	TGTGCCAGCAGGATCTCCGGTAGGATAGCGGAGGGCACAGATACGCAGTATTTT	CASRISGRIAEGTDTQYF
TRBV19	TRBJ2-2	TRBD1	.	TGTGCCAGTGGGGTTTGGGACAGGGGATTTAGGTACACCGGGGAGCTGTTTTTT	CASGVWDRGFRYTGELFF
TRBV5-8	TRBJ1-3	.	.	TGTGCCAGCAGCCCAGGAAAGTGGGTATCTGGAAACACCATATATTTT	CASSPGKWVSGNTIYF
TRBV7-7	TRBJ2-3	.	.	TGTGCTAGCAGCTTAATGGCCGGGACAGATACGCAGTATTTT	CASSLMAGTDTQYF
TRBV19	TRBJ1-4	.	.	TGTGCCAGTACCAAGAGGGGGTCTACAACTAATGAAAAACTGTTTTTT	CASTKRGSTTNEKLFF
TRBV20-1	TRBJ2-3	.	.	TGCACCGGACTTTATACAGATACGCAGTATTTT	CTGLYTDTQYF
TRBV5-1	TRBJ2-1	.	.	TGCGCCAGCAGCTTGGGGGCCAATGAGCAGTTCTTC	CASSLGANEQFF
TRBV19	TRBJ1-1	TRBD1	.	TGTGCCAGTAGTAGCCCGACAGGGCGGAACACTGAAGCTTTCTTT	CASSSPTGRNTEAFF
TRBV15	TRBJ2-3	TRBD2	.	TGTGCCACCAGCAGAGATCGGCTAGCGGGGGGGCCGACAGATACGCAGTATTTT	CATSRDRLAGGPTDTQYF
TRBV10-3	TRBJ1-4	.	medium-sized	TGTGCCATCAGTGACGGGAGGGGAAGAGAAAAACTGTTTTTT	CAISDGRGREKLFF
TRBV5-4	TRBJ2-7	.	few	TGTGCCAGCAGCTTGCCGGGTTACGAGCAGTACTTC	CASSLPGYEQYF
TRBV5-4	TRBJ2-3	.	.	TGTGCCAGCAGCTTCGGCAACACAGATACGCAGTATTTT	CASSFGNTDTQYF
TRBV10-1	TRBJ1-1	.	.	TGCGCCAGTCAAAAAGGGGACTCCATGAACACTGAAGCTTTCTTT	CASQKGDSMNTEAFF
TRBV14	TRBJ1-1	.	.	TGTGCCAGCAGTCGACAGTGGAACACTGAAGCTTTCTTT	CASSRQWNTEAFF
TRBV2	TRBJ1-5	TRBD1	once	TGTGCCAGTCACGGGACAGGGGGGCAGCCCCAGCATTTT	CASHGTGGQPQHF
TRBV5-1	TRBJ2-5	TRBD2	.	TGCGCCAGCAGGAAGGGCGGGGGGGCCGAAGGGACCCAGTACTTC	CASRKGGGAEGTQYF
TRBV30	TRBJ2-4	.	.	TGTGCCTGGAGCGAGGAGGAGAGGGGCAAAAACATTCAGTACTTC	CAWSEEERGKNIQYF
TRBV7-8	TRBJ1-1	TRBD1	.	TGTGCCAGCAGCCCCTACAGGGGGGGGAACACTGAAGCTTTCTTT	CASSPYRGGNTEAFF
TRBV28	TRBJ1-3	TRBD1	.	TGTGCCAGCAGGGGGGCCTCAGGGGGCGCTGGAAACACCATATATTTT	CASRGASGGAGNTIYF
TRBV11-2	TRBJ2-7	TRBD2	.	TGTGCCAGCAGCCCTCCTGGACTAGCGGGAGGCTACGAGCAGTACTTC	CASSPPGLAGGYEQYF